The 14 T cell receptor beta chains given below trace back to one sample, sequenced in a study of blood T cell repertoires in COVID-19. Assay used: immunoSEQ multiplex PCR; TCRdb lists only in-frame clones, some missing. The profile shows around 73,000 clones, about 79% of them singletons. Specimen: peripheral blood. Source of these receptors: a woman aged 55-69 years with acute or convalescent COVID-19.

The chain combines TRBV7-3 with TRBJ1-2; the D gene is possibly TRBD1 (5 bases). Deletions cut 3 bases from V and 5 bases from J, with 10 bases between. CDR3 length equals 13 residues. Germline V gene data show CDR1 as SGHTA and CDR2 as FQGTGA. The CDR3 region has the DNA TGTGCCAGCAGCTTGGCGGAGGGGTATGGCTACACCTTC. This translates into CASSLAEGYGYTF.

This chain joins TRBV2 and TRBJ1-2; D is uncertain. CDR1 is SNHLY and CDR2 is FYNNEI in the germline V gene. The V and J ends lost 6 bases and 0 bases respectively, with 11 bases between them. This CDR3 region has 14 residues. Here the CDR3 reads CASSAAAANYGYTF. CDR3 bases: TGTGCCAGCAGCGCCGCGGCAGCTAACTATGGCTACACCTTC.

The chain uses TRBV2 and TRBJ2-2; no reliable D call. V gave up 4 bases and J gave up 2 bases, with 8 bases separating them. CDR3 length: 14 amino acids. The V gene's germline CDR1 is SNHLY and CDR2 FYNNEI. The CDR3 DNA sequence: TGTGCCAGCAGTGTCAAGACAAACACCGGGGAGCTGTTTTTT. Translating gives CASSVKTNTGELFF. Looking up the rest from reference TRBV2 and TRBJ2-2 gives the full variable domain: EPEVTQTPSHQVTQMGQEVILRCVPISNHLYFYWYRQILGQKVEFLVSFYNNEISEKSEIFDDQFSVERPDGSNFTLKIRSTKLEDSAMYFCASSVKTNTGELFFGEGSRLTVL.

The chain combines TRBV7-9 with TRBJ2-5; 8 nucleotides agree with TRBD2. CDR1 SEHNR and CDR2 FQNEAQ come from the germline V gene (reference sequence). This CDR3 region has 14 residues. Unmatched junction bases numbered 9, after V lost 5 bases and J lost 7 bases. The CDR3 nucleotides are TGTGCCAGCAGCCCTCGGGAGGGGCGAGGGACCCAGTACTTC. It yields the protein CASSPREGRGTQYF.

The J gene is TRBJ1-4, the V gene TRBV9; the D is unclear. The germline CDR1 and CDR2 sequences are SGDLS and YYNGEE. The CDR3 runs to 15 residues. V gave up 3 bases and J gave up 0 bases, with 9 bases separating them. The DNA for the CDR3 is TGTGCCAGCAGCGGAGTCAATCCAACTAATGAAAAACTGTTTTTT. This codes for CASSGVNPTNEKLFF.

The chain joins TRBV7-9 to TRBJ1-2, with TRBD1 matching 10 bases. The V gene's germline CDR1 is SEHNR and CDR2 FQNEAQ (reference sequence). Trimming removed 1 base from V and 6 bases from J; junction bases left unmatched: 11. This CDR3 region has 17 residues. DNA of the CDR3: TGTGCCAGCAGCTTAGGAGGGACAGGGGATCTAGTCAATGGCTACACCTTC. Translating gives CASSLGGTGDLVNGYTF.

The CDR3 here is CASSLKRGASTDTQYF. DNA of the CDR3: TGTGCCAGCAGCTTGAAGAGAGGCGCTAGCACAGATACGCAGTATTTT. The rearrangement links TRBV7-2 to TRBJ2-3; D gene unclear. The CDR3 is made up of 16 amino acids. Per the germline V gene, CDR1 is SGHTA and CDR2 is FQGNSA. Trimming removed 3 bases at V and 0 bases at J, with 13 bases between.

The chain uses TRBV2 and TRBJ2-1; D perhaps matches TRBD1 (6 bases). The length of the CDR3 is 14 residues. Germline loops: CDR1 SNHLY, CDR2 FYNNEI. V lost 5 bases and J lost 3, with 11 bases in between. CDR3 in amino acids: CASSPPGHYNEQFF. CDR3 DNA: TGTGCCAGCAGTCCTCCGGGACACTACAATGAGCAGTTCTTC. The variable domain in full, completed from reference TRBV2 and TRBJ2-1, reads EPEVTQTPSHQVTQMGQEVILRCVPISNHLYFYWYRQILGQKVEFLVSFYNNEISEKSEIFDDQFSVERPDGSNFTLKIRSTKLEDSAMYFCASSPPGHYNEQFFGPGTRLTVL.

This clone has only one observation. The CDR3 sequence: CATRPPGQFGELFF. The CDR3 coding sequence is TGTGCCACCAGGCCCCCGGGACAATTCGGGGAGCTGTTTTTT. The chain recombines TRBV24-1 with TRBJ2-2, with D possibly being TRBD1 (6 bases). Germline V gene data show CDR1 as KGHDR and CDR2 as SFDVKD. The CDR3 length is 14 residues. Deletions cut 7 bases from V and 7 bases from J, with 15 bases between.

This chain joins TRBV7-8 and TRBJ1-2; 7 nucleotides line up with TRBD1. J was trimmed by 6 bases and V by 4 bases; bases with no gene match: 8. Germline V gene lookup returns CDR1 SGHVS and CDR2 FQNEAQ. This CDR3 has 14 residues. DNA for the CDR3: TGTGCCAGCAGCTCAGCCAGGACAGGACATGGCTACACCTTC. Protein sequence: CASSSARTGHGYTF.

This chain connects TRBV4-1 to TRBJ1-2, with D perhaps TRBD1 (5 bases). Germline CDR1 MGHRA, CDR2 YSYEKL. Trimming took 0 bases from V and 0 from J, leaving 20 bases between them. This CDR3 is built from 19 residues. CDR3 sequence (DNA): TGCGCCAGCAGCCAAGATGTCACAGGAGTCACACGAGCTAACTATGGCTACACCTTC. It encodes CASSQDVTGVTRANYGYTF.

The V gene is TRBV4-2, the J gene TRBJ1-2; unclear D gene. V shed 4 bases and J shed 7 bases, with 13 bases lying between them. Per the germline V gene, CDR1 is LGHNA and CDR2 is YNFKEQ. The CDR3 is 13 amino acids. In nucleotides, the CDR3 is TGTGCCAGCAGCCCGTCCACAACGTCTGGCTACACCTTC. Its translation is CASSPSTTSGYTF.

This clone was seen a few times. The J gene is TRBJ1-2, the V gene TRBV18; TRBD1 matches at 7 bases. V was clipped by 2 bases and J by 4 bases; unmatched bases: 4. This CDR3 region has 14 residues. The germline V gene has CDR1 KGHSH and CDR2 LQKENI. CDR3 DNA: TGTGCCAGCTCACCAGGGCACAGGGGCTATGGCTACACCTTC. This sequence encodes CASSPGHRGYGYTF.

CDR3 DNA sequence: TGTGCCACCAGTCAGGGGATGAACACTGAAGCTTTCTTT. Its translation is CATSQGMNTEAFF. This chain links TRBV24-1 with TRBJ1-1; TRBD1 is a possible D gene (6 bases). The germline V gene encodes CDR1 KGHDR and CDR2 SFDVKD. V was cut by 6 bases and J by 0 bases, with 7 bases left in between. The length of the CDR3 is 13 residues.